Listed below are T cell receptor beta chains from one sample, sequenced in a study of vaccination and CD4 T cells after COVID-19. The antigens for these receptors are not known. TCRdb redid the calling of the PCR reads with MiXCR, one entry per CDR3 protein. This table has 12,000 or so distinct CDR3 sequences, roughly three fifths appearing once. Sequenced material: CD4+ T cells from blood, cultured in vitro. The receptor source for this set is a human donor who had recovered from COVID-19. Both conserved end residues are trimmed from each CDR3. Each record gives: V gene, CDR3 length, CDR3 protein.

TRBV24-1 11 ATSDRRDQPQH
TRBV27 11 ASSFLGNYEQY
TRBV20-1 14 SARDWTSGRQETQY
TRBV27 10 ASSDRYNEQF
TRBV20-1 10 SAGTGGETQY
TRBV28 13 ASSSPGQEHYGYT
TRBV5-1 11 ASTQLSGSPLH
TRBV6-1 16 ASSEATGPSQSQETQY
TRBV7-8 11 ASSPRRVGEAF
TRBV5-1 12 ASSPRTSTDTQY
TRBV6-1 14 ASTQITGTANEKLF
TRBV21-1 14 ASSREQGGVNEKLF
TRBV9 13 ASSVGGANGNTIY
TRBV12-3/TRBV12-4 12 ASSLRTYNSPLH
TRBV7-9 12 ASSLVPGPDTQY
TRBV20-1 11 SARRQMNTEAF
TRBV3-1 13 ASSQDQRSYNEQF
TRBV28 14 ASSLPSRDPTYEQY
TRBV7-2 12 ATGLGGAGYEQY
TRBV4-1 11 ASSQAPPETQY
TRBV6-5 13 ASSYRGEQAGEAF
TRBV28 13 ASSSLVVVNTEAF
TRBV15 12 ATSQDRGGEKLF
TRBV20-1 16 SANLLRAQGPSTDTQY
TRBV28 15 ASSLSTWDRGIHEQY
TRBV15 12 ATSGGQEFDEQY
TRBV7-8 12 ASSPRTGSGGYT
TRBV7-6 14 ASSLARRGGYSPLH
TRBV20-1 13 SARDLGRLSYEQY